This T cell receptor beta chain was recovered during a study of blood T cell repertoires in COVID-19 (dated by TCRdb to 2020 to 2022). For the study in its entirety: Samples covering the acute and convalescent phases of COVID-19 were provided by collaborators in the United States, Italy and Spain. The samples were drawn from the first 160 participants of the ongoing ImmuneRACE study and from 950 to 1,500 subjects provided by 6 global collaborators. The repertoires were released in a freely available public database meant as a resource for research on the immune response to SARS-CoV-2. The dataset comprised deeply sampled blood TCRbeta repertoires from subjects exposed to, actively infected with, or recovered from COVID-19. HLA class I and class II types, where available, came from metadata supplied by the sample provider rather than from assay-based typing. Sample metadata almost always included a de-identified subject ID, COVID-19 status, age in years and sex. The prospective study material was composed of cDNA or gDNA derived from T cells, B-cell-depleted T cells, or PBMCs.

On this clone itself: The antigen this receptor binds is unknown. No much larger clone is present one base from it, and per-base qualities are unavailable.

TCRbeta CDR3 regions were amplified from genomic DNA using the immunoSEQ Assay, a bias-controlled multiplex PCR. The original methods were these. Within the assay, amplification of reference gene primers was used to estimate how many nucleated cells each sample contained. To quantify the absolute abundance of each unique TCRbeta CDR3 rearrangement, sequence reads were collapsed and filtered. For each sample, productive Simpson clonality was calculated as the square root of Simpson's diversity index across productive rearrangements. TCRdb obtained this table from immuneACCESS and retained in-frame rearrangements with V and J assigned. These tables miss some clones; where compared with another copy, unresolved V genes account for less than half of the shortfall, and the remainder is unexplained. That table gives V, J and clone size, and the DNA gave D and trimming. The sample includes 90,000 to 110,000 clones, with about 87% observed a single time. About 6.6% of the sample comes from the top ten.

Whole blood was collected in K2EDTA tubes by collaborating institutions according to the institutions' own protocols. For TCRbeta analysis, collaborator samples were shipped as frozen whole blood, as isolated PBMCs, or as DNA extracted from either sample type. V is trimmed back by 2 bases and J by 0 bases, and the junction contains 3 bases that no gene match accounts for. Per the germline V gene, SNHLY is the CDR1 and FYNNEI is the CDR2. From cysteine to phenylalanine, the CDR3 is 15 amino acids long. Kept here is only the CDR3 DNA, which spans 45 bases and is read in frame from base 1. Findings and caveats that apply to the study as a whole: Clinical and demographic metadata were provided uncurated, with the amount varying by source and participant.

The rearranged chain carries TRBV2 and TRBJ1-1, and TRBD1 aligns with 7 junction nucleotides. The sequence came from a woman in her fifties or sixties with acute or convalescent COVID-19. Sequenced: peripheral blood. DNA sequence: TGTGCCAGCAGTGAAATGGGACAGCTGAACACTGAAGCTTTCTTT. It encodes CASSEMGQLNTEAFF.